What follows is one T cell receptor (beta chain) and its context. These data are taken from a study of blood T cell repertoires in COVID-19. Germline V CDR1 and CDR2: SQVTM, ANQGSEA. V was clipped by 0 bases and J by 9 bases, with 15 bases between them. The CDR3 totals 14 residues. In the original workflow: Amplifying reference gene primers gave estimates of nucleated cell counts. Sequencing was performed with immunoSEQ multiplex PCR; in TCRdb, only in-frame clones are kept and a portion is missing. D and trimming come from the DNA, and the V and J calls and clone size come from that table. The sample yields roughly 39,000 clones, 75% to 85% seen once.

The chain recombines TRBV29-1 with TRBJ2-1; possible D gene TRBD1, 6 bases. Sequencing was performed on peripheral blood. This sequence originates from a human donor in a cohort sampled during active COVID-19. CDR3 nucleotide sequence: TGCAGCGTTGAAGATCCAAGCCAGGGGTTTGAGCAGTTCTTC. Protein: CSVEDPSQGFEQFF.